This TCR beta chain was sequenced for a study of response to subunit inactivated influenza vaccine. Overall study results and limits: Authors suggested that a seasonal influenza vaccination recruits few new T cells each time.

This clonotype was recorded a few times. Its antigen remains unidentified. MiXCR was run by TCRdb on the RT-PCR reads, yielding one entry per CDR3 protein. The sample lists more than 200,000 distinct CDR3 sequences, less than 15% seen once, with about 7.8% in the top ten. Germline V gene lookup returns CDR1 MNHEY and CDR2 SVGAGI. After removal of 4 bases from V and 1 base from J, the junction contained 2 bases not matched to a gene. CDR3 length equals 14 residues. Sequencing used non-naive T cells sorted from PBMCs, obtained around 15 days before vaccination. The receptor comes from a man aged 50 or older who received an inactivated influenza vaccine. The chain combines TRBV6-5 with TRBJ2-5, with 8 bases aligning to TRBD1. This CDR3 is CASSFTGGQETQYF. DNA of the CDR3: TGTGCCAGCAGTTTTACAGGGGGCCAAGAGACCCAGTACTTC.